This record covers a single T cell receptor beta chain. Germline V CDR1 and CDR2: SEHNR, FQNEAQ (reference sequence). This CDR3 region has 16 residues. V lost 4 bases to trimming and J lost 2 bases; unmatched junction nucleotides: 8. These data come from a study of OX40 agonist ivuxolimab in advanced cancers. The data were produced by immunoSEQ multiplex PCR, yet TCRdb's version contains in-frame clones alone and is incomplete. The repertoire holds about 110,000 clones, approximately 90% seen once, with roughly 0.66% in the top ten. The J gene is TRBJ2-3, the V gene TRBV7-9; the match to TRBD2 covers 8 bases. This receptor was obtained from an adult with an advanced solid tumor such as melanoma, head and neck, liver or kidney cancer. Sequencing used CD4+ or CD8+ T cells sorted from blood, obtained in a trial of the OX40 agonist ivuxolimab. This chain's CDR3 is CASSSGRGALTDTQYF. The CDR3 DNA follows: TGTGCCAGCAGCTCAGGGCGGGGGGCCCTCACAGATACGCAGTATTTT.